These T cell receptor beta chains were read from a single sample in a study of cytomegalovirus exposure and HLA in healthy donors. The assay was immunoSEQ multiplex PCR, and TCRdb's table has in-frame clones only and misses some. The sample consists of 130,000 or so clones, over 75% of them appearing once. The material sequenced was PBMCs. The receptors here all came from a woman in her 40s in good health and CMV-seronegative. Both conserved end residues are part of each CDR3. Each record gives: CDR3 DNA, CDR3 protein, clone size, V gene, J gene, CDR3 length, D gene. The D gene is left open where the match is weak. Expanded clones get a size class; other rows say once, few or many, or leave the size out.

TGTGCCAGCTCGGCAGAACAGGGGGCGCTGAGCGAGCAGTACTTC,CASSAEQGALSEQYF,-,TRBV18,TRBJ2-7,15,TRBD1
TGTGCCAGCAGTCAGGGGCGGGCGGCGGTCAATGAGCAGTTCTTC,CASSQGRAAVNEQFF,-,TRBV6-6,TRBJ2-1,15,-
TGCGCCAGCAGCTACGGACAGGGCGTAGGAAACACCATATATTTT,CASSYGQGVGNTIYF,-,TRBV4-1,TRBJ1-3,15,TRBD1
TGTGCCAGCAGCTTAGCGGACTACTCCTACGAGCAGTACTTC,CASSLADYSYEQYF,-,TRBV7-8,TRBJ2-7,14,-
TGTGCCAGCAGGGGTTATTTGACAGGGCCCTACAATGAGCAGTTCTTC,CASRGYLTGPYNEQFF,-,TRBV21-1,TRBJ2-1,16,-
TGTGCCAGCAGCTTCACTAGCGGGATAAACTACGAGCAGTACTTC,CASSFTSGINYEQYF,-,TRBV11-3,TRBJ2-7,15,TRBD2
TGCGCCAGCAGCATGACTAGCGGGAACGACAATGAGCAGTTCTTC,CASSMTSGNDNEQFF,-,TRBV5-1,TRBJ2-1,15,TRBD2
TGTGCCATCAGTGAGCGAGAGACCCAGTACTTC,CAISERETQYF,-,TRBV10-3,TRBJ2-5,11,-
TGTGCCAGCAGTCCTGGACTAGCGCGCTACGAGCAGTACTTC,CASSPGLARYEQYF,-,TRBV27,TRBJ2-7,14,TRBD2
TGTGCCAGCAGCTTGAGTACGGGTACGGCGAGCGGCTACACCTTC,CASSLSTGTASGYTF,once,TRBV5-6,TRBJ1-2,15,-
TGCGCCAGCAGCTTGGCCCCAGGGATTAATGCTTTCTTT,CASSLAPGINAFF,-,TRBV5-1,TRBJ1-1,13,-
TGTGCCAGCAGTTGGGGACAGGGTAATGAAAAACTGTTTTTT,CASSWGQGNEKLFF,few,TRBV2,TRBJ1-4,14,TRBD1
TGCAGTGCCGGGAGCTACGAGCAGTACTTC,CSAGSYEQYF,-,TRBV20-1,TRBJ2-7,10,-
TGTGCCTGGGCCACGGGACTCGAGCAGTACTTC,CAWATGLEQYF,-,TRBV30,TRBJ2-7,11,-
TGTGCCAGCAGCTTTGGAATAGCGGGAGATGAGACCCAGTACTTC,CASSFGIAGDETQYF,-,TRBV5-4,TRBJ2-5,15,TRBD2
TGTGCCAGCTCACCCCCCCGAGGGGAGCAGTACTTC,CASSPPRGEQYF,-,TRBV18,TRBJ2-7,12,-
TGTGCCAGCAGCTCCGCACTGGGACTAGAGGGAGAGACCCAGTACTTC,CASSSALGLEGETQYF,-,TRBV7-2,TRBJ2-5,16,TRBD2
TGTGCCAGCAGCTTCTCTCCCTTATCGGGCACAGATACGCAGTATTTT,CASSFSPLSGTDTQYF,-,TRBV5-4,TRBJ2-3,16,-
TGTGCCAGCAGTACCCAGGGAGCGGGGAACCAAGAGACCCAGTACTTC,CASSTQGAGNQETQYF,-,TRBV28,TRBJ2-5,16,TRBD2
TGTGCCAGCAGCTTAGATTTTGGGCCCTACAATGAGCAGTTCTTC,CASSLDFGPYNEQFF,-,TRBV11-2,TRBJ2-1,15,-
TGTGCCTGGAGTGTCCTCGGGAGGGCCCGGTACGAGCAGTACTTC,CAWSVLGRARYEQYF,-,TRBV30,TRBJ2-7,15,TRBD2
TGTGCCAGCAGCGTAGGGGGGCCGAGCGGATCCGCCTACGAGCAGTACTTC,CASSVGGPSGSAYEQYF,-,TRBV9,TRBJ2-7,17,-
TGCGCCAGCAGCCCCTCCCCTGGGACTAGCGGCACCGGGGAGCTGTTTTTT,CASSPSPGTSGTGELFF,-,TRBV4-3,TRBJ2-2,17,TRBD2
TGTGCCAGCAGTGAAGCTTTCCCGGGCCTAGGGGGTAGTCAGCCCCAGCATTTT,CASSEAFPGLGGSQPQHF,-,TRBV6-1,TRBJ1-5,18,-